The 28 T cell receptor beta chains reported below all come from one sample, sequenced in a study of post-analysis software for immune sequencing data. Every TCR beta cDNA library bore unique molecular identifiers. TCRdb reprocessed the PCR reads with MiXCR, giving one entry per CDR3 protein. This table holds a few hundred thousand distinct CDR3 sequences, 40% to 55% found once. The antigens for these receptors are not known. Overall study findings and caveats: Patients carried 4 or 5 TRBV segments more frequently than controls did, and TRBV5-6, TRBV5-1 and TRBV20-1 were among them.

The specimen was blood. The source is a girl under 18 with multiple sclerosis.

The chain combines TRBV4-2 with TRBJ2-3, with 11 bases fitting TRBD2. In germline, CDR1 is LGHNA, CDR2 YNFKEQ. Trimming cost V 0 bases and J 1 base; bases outside gene matches: 12. The CDR3 extends over 20 amino acids. The CDR3, as DNA: TGTGCCAGCAGCCAAGATGAGACAGAAACGACTAGCGGGGGCACAGATACGCAGTATTTT. Its protein product is CASSQDETETTSGGTDTQYF.

The chain uses TRBV5-1 and TRBJ2-7; 12 positions agree with TRBD2. This CDR3 has 17 amino acids. J was trimmed by 4 bases and V by 4 bases; bases with no gene match: 12. Germline-derived CDR1 and CDR2 are SGHRS and YFSETQ. The CDR3 DNA sequence: TGCGCCAGCAGCCAATGGACTAGCGGGATTACAACTTACGAGCAGTACTTC. Its translation: CASSQWTSGITTYEQYF. Complete variable domain (other parts from reference TRBV5-1 and TRBJ2-7): KAGVTQTPRYLIKTRGQQVTLSCSPISGHRSVSWYQQTPGQGLQFLFEYFSETQRNKGNFPGRFSGRQFSNSRSEMNVSTLELGDSALYLCASSQWTSGITTYEQYFGPGTRLTVT.

The V and J genes are TRBV6-1 and TRBJ1-5; TRBD1 is a possible D gene (6 bases). V was shortened by 6 bases and J by 7 bases, with 13 bases between the two germline ends. The CDR3 sequence is 13 residues long. The germline V gene has CDR1 MNHNS and CDR2 SASEGT. The CDR3 region has the DNA TGTGCCAGCAGAATCAAACAGGGCCAGCCCCAGCATTTT. As protein: CASRIKQGQPQHF.

This clonotype has only a few counts. This chain connects TRBV6-4 to TRBJ2-1; no firm D call. V lost 0 bases and J lost 4, with 7 bases in between. Germline values: CDR1 MRHNA, CDR2 SNTAGT. The CDR3 extends over 14 amino acids. The CDR3 coding sequence is TGTGCCAGCAGTGACTCCCCCGGTTACAATGAGCAGTTCTTC. Its protein is CASSDSPGYNEQFF.

V is TRBV6-5 and J is TRBJ2-7; 7 bases map to TRBD2. The V gene end was trimmed by 2 bases and the J gene end by 5 bases; junction bases not matched to a gene: 12. This CDR3 contains 16 residues. Germline CDR1 and CDR2: MNHEY and SVGAGI. The CDR3 loop is CASSYGRLADTHEQYF. CDR3 nucleotide sequence: TGTGCCAGCAGTTACGGTAGGCTAGCGGATACCCACGAGCAGTACTTC.

The chain carries TRBV5-5 and TRBJ2-7; 14 positions match TRBD2. The germline CDR1 and CDR2 sequences are SGHKS and YYEKEE (reference sequence). The CDR3 totals 20 residues. Germline trimming cut 2 bases from V and 2 bases from J; bases unmatched to any gene: 15. In DNA, the CDR3 is TGTGCCAGCAGCTTAACATCCGGGGAAGGACTAGCGGGAGGAACCTACGAGCAGTACTTC. Its protein product is CASSLTSGEGLAGGTYEQYF. The whole variable domain, remainder taken from reference TRBV5-5 and TRBJ2-7, is DAGVTQSPTHLIKTRGQQVTLRCSPISGHKSVSWYQQVLGQGPQFIFQYYEKEERGRGNFPDRFSARQFPNYSSELNVNALLLGDSALYLCASSLTSGEGLAGGTYEQYFGPGTRLTVT.

CDR3 sequence: CASSVTGEEYEQYV. CDR3 nucleotides: TGTGCCAGCAGCGTGACAGGGGAGGAGTACGAGCAGTACGTC. This chain uses TRBV5-1 with TRBJ2-7; 8 bases agree with TRBD1. The germline V gene encodes CDR1 SGHRS and CDR2 YFSETQ. This CDR3 comprises 14 residues.

This rearrangement joins TRBV5-5 to TRBJ1-1; D is ambiguous. Germline V gives CDR1 SGHKS, CDR2 YYEKEE (reference sequence). V was trimmed by 6 bases and J by 5 bases, leaving 11 bases between them. This CDR3 is built from 12 residues. As DNA, the CDR3 is TGTGCCAGCACCTCACAAGGAACTGAAGCTTTCTTT. It translates to CASTSQGTEAFF. Together with reference TRBV5-5 and TRBJ1-1, the CDR3 gives the full variable domain: DAGVTQSPTHLIKTRGQQVTLRCSPISGHKSVSWYQQVLGQGPQFIFQYYEKEERGRGNFPDRFSARQFPNYSSELNVNALLLGDSALYLCASTSQGTEAFFGQGTRLTVV.

The table lists this clonotype with many counts. The chain uses TRBV5-6 and TRBJ2-7; D call uncertain. The germline gives CDR1 SGHDT, CDR2 YYEEEE. The CDR3 covers 13 residues. Trimming removed 4 bases at V and 2 bases at J, with 10 bases between. The CDR3 region has the DNA TGTGCCAGCAGCCTCCCCCATACCTACGAGCAGTACTTC. It yields the protein CASSLPHTYEQYF.

The V call is TRBV5-1, the J call TRBJ2-3, with 8 bases that match TRBD2. Trimming took 0 bases from V and 0 from J; bases not matched to a gene: 12. Germline values: CDR1 SGHRS, CDR2 YFSETQ. CDR3 size: 19 residues. The CDR3, as DNA: TGCGCCAGCAGCTTGGTCCCCCGGGAGGGCGGATCTAGCACAGATACGCAGTATTTT. As protein: CASSLVPREGGSSTDTQYF.

This rearrangement joins TRBV28 to TRBJ1-1; 7 bases match TRBD1. This CDR3 spans 16 amino acids. With V trimmed by 3 bases and J by 5 bases, 12 bases remained unmatched. Germline CDR1 MDHEN, CDR2 SYDVKM. The CDR3 reads CASSFILLRGRTEAFF. The CDR3, as DNA: TGTGCCAGCAGTTTTATACTTCTCAGGGGGAGGACTGAAGCTTTCTTT.

As regards this clonotype: A much larger clone sits a single nucleotide away, making a read error possible. The chain has TRBV10-3 and TRBJ2-1, with TRBD2 matching over 10 bases. The CDR3 runs to 15 residues. The germline V gene encodes CDR1 ENHRY and CDR2 SYGVKD. CDR3 loop: CAISGRTSGDNGQFF. The CDR3 DNA reads TGTGCCATCAGTGGGCGGACTAGCGGTGACAATGGGCAGTTCTTC.

CDR3 coding DNA: TGTGCCATCAAAGCGGGAGAGGACGAGCAGTACTTC. Protein product: CAIKAGEDEQYF. The genes are TRBV10-3 and TRBJ2-7; TRBD2 matches at 8 bases. Trimming cost V 7 bases and J 5 bases; bases outside gene matches: 4. Germline V gives CDR1 ENHRY, CDR2 SYGVKD. The CDR3 extends over 12 amino acids.

In the case of this clonotype: This may be a read error, as it is one base from a much larger clone. J is TRBJ2-7 and V is TRBV7-8; D is ambiguous. V was shortened by 1 base and J by 4 bases, with 5 bases between the two germline ends. The CDR3 is made up of 12 amino acids. The germline V gene has CDR1 SGHVS and CDR2 FQNEAQ. CDR3 region: CASSLDQYEQYF. CDR3 nucleotide sequence: TGTGCCAGCAGCTTAGACCAATACGAGCAGTACTTC.

This clonotype has only a few counts. The V call is TRBV11-2, the J call TRBJ2-4; a weak D match, TRBD2 (7 bases). Deletions cut 2 bases from V and 8 bases from J, with 19 bases between. Germline-derived CDR1 and CDR2 are SGHAT and FQNNGV. There are 16 residues in the CDR3. The CDR3 DNA reads TGTGCCAGCAGCTTACTCGTCGGGAAGGGGGGGGACATTCAGTACTTC. Translation: CASSLLVGKGGDIQYF.

In its sample, this clonotype was seen a few times. The V and J genes are TRBV29-1 and TRBJ2-5, with 9 bases that match TRBD2. The CDR3 contains 13 residues. Germline V gene data show CDR1 as SQVTM and CDR2 as ANQGSEA. Unmatched junction bases numbered 0, after V lost 0 bases and J lost 4 bases. In nucleotides, the CDR3 is TGCAGCGTTGAAGAGACTAGCGGAGAGACCCAGTACTTC. Translating it yields CSVEETSGETQYF.

Only a few counts were recorded for this clonotype. The rearrangement uses TRBV6-6 and TRBJ2-7, with 9 bases identical to TRBD1. The V segment lost 5 bases and the J segment 6 bases; nucleotides outside the gene matches: 8. Per the germline V gene, CDR1 is MNHNY and CDR2 is SVGAGI (reference sequence). This CDR3 region has 14 residues. Here the CDR3 DNA reads TGTGCCAGCAGTACCCCGGGACAGGGTGGCGAGCAGTACTTC. Translating gives CASSTPGQGGEQYF.

The chain is built from TRBV14 and TRBJ1-2; the D gene is possibly TRBD1 (5 bases). This CDR3 has 14 amino acids. V dropped 4 bases and J dropped 7 bases, with 16 bases sitting between them. Germline CDR1 reads SGHDN; CDR2 reads FVKESK. The CDR3 protein is CASSPSRRGGGYTF. The CDR3 DNA is TGTGCCAGCAGCCCATCCCGGCGGGGCGGTGGCTACACCTTC.

This clonotype was counted only a few times. This chain joins TRBV27 and TRBJ2-5; possibly TRBD2 for D (6 bases). This CDR3 is 13 amino acids long. The germline V and J ends were trimmed by 3 bases and 11 bases, with 16 bases remaining between them. Germline V lookup: CDR1 MNHEY, CDR2 SMNVEV (reference sequence). CDR3 nucleotides: TGTGCCAGCAGTTTGGCCGGGACCCGGGAGCAGTACTTC. Its translation: CASSLAGTREQYF.

The genes are TRBV2 and TRBJ2-7; D possibly corresponds to TRBD2 (5 bases). Germline CDR1 reads SNHLY; CDR2 reads FYNNEI. V was cut by 0 bases and J by 7 bases, with 13 bases left in between. The CDR3 contains 14 residues. CDR3 protein: CASSEARLAKEQYF. In DNA, the CDR3 is TGTGCCAGCAGTGAAGCGCGGTTAGCGAAGGAGCAGTACTTC.

This clonotype was observed many times. The rearrangement joins TRBV29-1 to TRBJ2-1; either TRBD1 or TRBD2 may fit D (5 bases each). The V end lost 4 bases, the J end lost 9 bases, and 16 bases lay between the germline ends. This CDR3 region has 13 residues. CDR1 and CDR2 (germline): SQVTM, ANQGSEA. CDR3 in DNA: TGCAGCGTTGGGGGAACTAGGGGTGGTGAGCAGTTCTTC. It specifies CSVGGTRGGEQFF.

The rearrangement uses TRBV19 and TRBJ1-4; a possible D gene is TRBD1 (5 bases). The CDR3 extends over 14 amino acids. Germline lookup yields CDR1 LNHDA and CDR2 SQIVND (reference sequence). Trimming shortened V by 5 bases and J by 3 bases, and 10 bases separated the two germline ends. In DNA form, the CDR3 reads TGTGCCAGTAGTCAGGGATCGTCTAATGAAAAACTGTTTTTT. Its translation: CASSQGSSNEKLFF.

The chain has TRBV6-5 and TRBJ1-2; D unclear. V lost 2 bases and J 0 bases, leaving 4 bases between the germline ends. The CDR3 consists of 13 residues. Germline V gene sequence: CDR1 MNHEY, CDR2 SVGAGI. CDR3 DNA: TGTGCCAGCAGTTACAGACCTAACTATGGCTACACCTTC. Translating it yields CASSYRPNYGYTF.

This chain links TRBV20-1 with TRBJ1-4; 7 bases align to TRBD1. Per the germline V gene, CDR1 is DFQATT and CDR2 is SNEGSKA (reference sequence). CDR3 length: 15 residues. Trimming cost V 3 bases and J 4 bases; bases outside gene matches: 8. The CDR3 nucleotides are TGCAGTGCTAGCGAGGGGACAGCCTATAATGAAAAACTGTTTTTT. This sequence encodes CSASEGTAYNEKLFF.

V usage is TRBV5-1 and J usage is TRBJ1-2; 7 bases match TRBD1. J gave up 2 bases and V 0 bases, and 4 bases lay outside the gene matches. Germline V gene lookup returns CDR1 SGHRS and CDR2 YFSETQ. This CDR3 spans 15 amino acids. The CDR3 here is CASSLDWGQNYGYTF. For the CDR3, the DNA is TGCGCCAGCAGCTTGGATTGGGGACAGAACTATGGCTACACCTTC.

The sample holds a few counts of this clonotype. The V and J genes are TRBV20-1 and TRBJ1-2; TRBD1 might be the D (6 bases). The CDR3 runs 15 residues. The V end lost 2 bases, the J end lost 6 bases, and 19 bases lay between the germline ends. Germline lookup yields CDR1 DFQATT and CDR2 SNEGSKA (reference sequence). The CDR3 DNA follows: TGCAGTGCTAGAACTAGGACAGCAGGGTATGATGGCTACACCTTC. Translating it yields CSARTRTAGYDGYTF.

This clonotype was seen at least ten times. The chain recombines TRBV20-1 with TRBJ2-7; D possibly corresponds to TRBD1 (5 bases). V was cut by 1 base and J by 3 bases, with 10 bases left in between. This CDR3 has 13 residues. Looked up from germline, CDR1 is DFQATT and CDR2 is SNEGSKA (reference sequence). The CDR3 bases are TGCAGTGCTAGAGGCCTGACAGACTACGAGCAGTACTTC. Translation: CSARGLTDYEQYF.

This chain links TRBV7-9 with TRBJ2-5; either TRBD1 or TRBD2 may supply D (6 bases each). Per germline, CDR1 SEHNR and CDR2 FQNEAQ (reference sequence). Trimming shortened V by 1 base and J by 5 bases, and 14 bases separated the two germline ends. The CDR3 spans 15 residues. The chain's CDR3 is CASSLDREEEETQYF. The DNA of the CDR3 is TGTGCCAGCAGCTTAGACAGGGAGGAAGAGGAGACCCAGTACTTC.